The entry below gives a single T cell receptor beta chain sequence along with its context. The antigen is not known. Autoimmune disease history or systemic immunosuppression was exclusionary. Sequenced by immunoSEQ multiplex PCR; TCRdb stores in-frame clones only, minus some. The repertoire holds 30,000 to 40,000 clones, with roughly 90% as singletons. These data belong to a study of OX40 agonist ivuxolimab in advanced cancers. Points from the study as a whole: Both blood CD4+ and CD8+ T cells showed clonal growth by week 6 at 0.1 to 3.0 mg/kg. CD8+ T cells were the subset that, on average, had more expanded clones than CD4+. Among some nonresponders, normalized T-cell clonal expansion was also low.

Trimming shortened V by 3 bases and J by 1 base, and 21 bases separated the two germline ends. The CDR3 spans 17 residues. Germline CDR1 reads SQVTM; CDR2 reads ANQGSEA. The TCR was taken from an adult with an advanced solid tumor such as melanoma, head and neck, liver or kidney cancer. The chain employs TRBV29-1 and TRBJ1-1; the D gene is possibly TRBD1 (5 bases). The source material was CD4+ or CD8+ T cells sorted from blood, sampled in a trial of the OX40 agonist ivuxolimab. CDR3 sequence: CSVEGLRQGISNTEAFF. CDR3 DNA sequence: TGCAGCGTTGAGGGCTTGCGGCAGGGAATCTCGAACACTGAAGCTTTCTTT. Supplemented by reference TRBV29-1 and TRBJ1-1, the full variable domain reads SAVISQKPSRDICQRGTSLTIQCQVDSQVTMMFWYRQQPGQSLTLIATANQGSEATYESGFVIDKFPISRPNLTFSTLTVSNMSPEDSSIYLCSVEGLRQGISNTEAFFGQGTRLTVV.